This T cell receptor beta chain came from a study of Tregs in tolerant kidney transplant recipients. Whole-study results and caveats: Biological reproducibility was not directly addressed in this study. The small number of patients limits these findings pending further validation.

Sequencing used immunoSEQ multiplex PCR; TCRdb keeps in-frame clones, though not all of them. The table gives 23,000 or so clones; the top ten clones make up approximately 4.2% of it. The nonmyeloablative bone marrow transplants came from related graft donors, with transient mixed chimerism. Unstimulated Tregs (CD4+CD25+CD127-) and CD4+CD25- non-Tregs were sorted from PBMCs. A word on this clone: The antigen is not known. The read comes to an end 3 residues before the CDR3 does, leaving the germline J gene to fill in the end.

Germline assignment: CDR1 KGHSH and CDR2 LQKENI. The CDR3 spans 14 residues. The ends lost 1 base at V and 7 bases at J; junction bases unmatched: 4. The sample was CD4+ T cells from blood (PBMCs), taken 6 months after the transplant. The receptor was derived from a human patient who received a combined kidney and bone marrow transplant. Among the T cells, some may be from the graft donor. The chain carries TRBV18 and TRBJ1-2; 9 nucleotides align to TRBD1. Here the CDR3 reads CASSPQTGGGGYTF. Incomplete CDR3 DNA: TGTGCCAGCTCACCACAGACAGGGGGAGGTGGC.